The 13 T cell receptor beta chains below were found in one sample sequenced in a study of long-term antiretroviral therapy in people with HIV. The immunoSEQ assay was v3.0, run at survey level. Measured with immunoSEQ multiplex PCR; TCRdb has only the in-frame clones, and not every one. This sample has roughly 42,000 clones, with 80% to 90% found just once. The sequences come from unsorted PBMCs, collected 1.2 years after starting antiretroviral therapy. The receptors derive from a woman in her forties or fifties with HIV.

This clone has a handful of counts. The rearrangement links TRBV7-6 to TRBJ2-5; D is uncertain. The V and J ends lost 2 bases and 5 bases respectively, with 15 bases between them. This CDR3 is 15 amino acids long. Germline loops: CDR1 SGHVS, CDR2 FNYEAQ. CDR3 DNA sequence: TGTGCCAGCAGCTTAAGGTTTGGAGAAATGGAGACCCAGTACTTC. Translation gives CASSLRFGEMETQYF.

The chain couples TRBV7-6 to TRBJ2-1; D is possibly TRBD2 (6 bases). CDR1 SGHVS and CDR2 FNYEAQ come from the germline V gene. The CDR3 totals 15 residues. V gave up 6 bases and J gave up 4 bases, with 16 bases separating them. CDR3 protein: CASSFDGGEYNEQFF. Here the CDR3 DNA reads TGTGCCAGCAGTTTCGACGGCGGGGAGTACAATGAGCAGTTCTTC. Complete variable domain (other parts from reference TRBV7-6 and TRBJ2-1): GAGVSQSPRYKVTKRGQDVALRCDPISGHVSLYWYRQALGQGPEFLTYFNYEAQQDKSGLPNDRFSAERPEGSISTLTIQRTEQRDSAMYRCASSFDGGEYNEQFFGPGTRLTVL.

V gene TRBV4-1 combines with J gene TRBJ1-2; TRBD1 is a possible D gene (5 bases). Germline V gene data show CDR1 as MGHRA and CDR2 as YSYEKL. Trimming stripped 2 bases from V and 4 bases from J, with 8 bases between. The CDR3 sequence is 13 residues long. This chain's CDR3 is CASSQTGGYGYTF. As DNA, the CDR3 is TGCGCCAGCAGCCAAACGGGGGGCTATGGCTACACCTTC.

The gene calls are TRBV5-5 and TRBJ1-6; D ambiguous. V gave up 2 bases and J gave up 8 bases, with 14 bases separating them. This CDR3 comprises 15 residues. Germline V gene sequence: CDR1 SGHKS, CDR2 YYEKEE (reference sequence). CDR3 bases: TGTGCCAGCAGCTTTGGTACAGATTCGTATTCACCCCTCCACTTT. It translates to CASSFGTDSYSPLHF.

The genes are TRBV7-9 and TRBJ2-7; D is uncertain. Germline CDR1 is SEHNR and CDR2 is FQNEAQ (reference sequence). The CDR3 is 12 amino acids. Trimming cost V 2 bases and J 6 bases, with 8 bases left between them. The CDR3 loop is CASSLSGLEQYF. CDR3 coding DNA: TGTGCCAGCAGCTTATCCGGGCTCGAGCAGTACTTC.

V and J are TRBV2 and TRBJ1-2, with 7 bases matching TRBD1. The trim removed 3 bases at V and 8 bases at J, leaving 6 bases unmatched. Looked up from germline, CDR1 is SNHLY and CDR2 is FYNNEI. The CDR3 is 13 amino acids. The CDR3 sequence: CASSDRGVGGYTF. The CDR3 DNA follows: TGTGCCAGCAGTGACAGGGGGGTAGGGGGCTACACCTTC.

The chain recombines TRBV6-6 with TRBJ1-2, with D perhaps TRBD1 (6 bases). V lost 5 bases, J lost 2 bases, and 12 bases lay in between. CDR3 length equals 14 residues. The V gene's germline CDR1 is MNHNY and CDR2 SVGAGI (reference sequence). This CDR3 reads CASSPPTGNYGYTF. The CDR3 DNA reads TGTGCCAGCAGTCCTCCAACAGGGAACTATGGCTACACCTTC.

This chain's CDR3 is CASSLVGGPSPYGYTF. The CDR3 region has the DNA TGTGCCAGCAGCTTAGTGGGCGGACCATCCCCCTATGGCTACACCTTC. The chain has TRBV7-8 and TRBJ1-2; D is undetermined. Trimming pared 1 base from V and 4 bases from J, leaving 16 bases between. The length of the CDR3 is 16 residues. Per the germline V gene, CDR1 is SGHVS and CDR2 is FQNEAQ.

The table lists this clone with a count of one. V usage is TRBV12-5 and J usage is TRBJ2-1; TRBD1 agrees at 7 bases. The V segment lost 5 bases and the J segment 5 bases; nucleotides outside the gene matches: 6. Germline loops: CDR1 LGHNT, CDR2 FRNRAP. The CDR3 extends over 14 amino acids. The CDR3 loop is CASGLQDRNNEQFF. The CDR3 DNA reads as TGTGCTAGTGGTCTTCAGGACAGGAACAATGAGCAGTTCTTC.

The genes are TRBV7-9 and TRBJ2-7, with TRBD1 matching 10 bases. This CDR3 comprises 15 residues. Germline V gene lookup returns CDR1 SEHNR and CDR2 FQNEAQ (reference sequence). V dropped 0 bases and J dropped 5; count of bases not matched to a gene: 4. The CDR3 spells CASSLADRGSHEQYF. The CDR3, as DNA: TGTGCCAGCAGCTTAGCGGACAGGGGGTCCCACGAGCAGTACTTC.

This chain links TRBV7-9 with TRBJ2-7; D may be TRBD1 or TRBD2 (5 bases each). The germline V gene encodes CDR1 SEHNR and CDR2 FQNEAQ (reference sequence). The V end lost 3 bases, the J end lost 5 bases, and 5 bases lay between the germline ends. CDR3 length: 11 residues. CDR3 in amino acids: CASSLGDEQYF. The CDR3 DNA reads TGTGCCAGCAGCTTGGGGGACGAGCAGTACTTC.

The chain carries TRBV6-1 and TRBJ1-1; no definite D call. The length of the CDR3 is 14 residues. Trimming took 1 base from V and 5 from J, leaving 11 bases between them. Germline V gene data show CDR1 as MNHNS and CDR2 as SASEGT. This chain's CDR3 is CASSEGLLRTEAFF. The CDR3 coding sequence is TGTGCCAGCAGTGAAGGCTTACTACGAACTGAAGCTTTCTTT.

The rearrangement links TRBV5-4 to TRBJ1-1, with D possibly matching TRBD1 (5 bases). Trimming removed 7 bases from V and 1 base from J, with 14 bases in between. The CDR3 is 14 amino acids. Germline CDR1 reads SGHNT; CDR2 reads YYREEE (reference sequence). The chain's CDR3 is CASRRAGTNTEAFF. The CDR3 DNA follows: TGTGCCAGCCGGCGGGCAGGGACGAACACTGAAGCTTTCTTT.